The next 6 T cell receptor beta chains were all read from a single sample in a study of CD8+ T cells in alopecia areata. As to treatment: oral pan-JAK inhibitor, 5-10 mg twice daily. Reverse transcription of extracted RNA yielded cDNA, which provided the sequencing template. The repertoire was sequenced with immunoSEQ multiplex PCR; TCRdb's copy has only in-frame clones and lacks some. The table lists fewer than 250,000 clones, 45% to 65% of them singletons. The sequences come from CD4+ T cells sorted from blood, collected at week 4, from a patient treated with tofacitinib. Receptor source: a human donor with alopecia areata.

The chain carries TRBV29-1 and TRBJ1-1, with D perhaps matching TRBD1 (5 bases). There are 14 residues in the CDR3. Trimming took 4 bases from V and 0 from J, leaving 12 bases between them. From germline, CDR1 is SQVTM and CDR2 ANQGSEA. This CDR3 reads CSVGEGRLNTEAFF. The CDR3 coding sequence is TGCAGCGTTGGGGAGGGACGGTTGAACACTGAAGCTTTCTTT. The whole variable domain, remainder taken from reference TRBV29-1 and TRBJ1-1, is SAVISQKPSRDICQRGTSLTIQCQVDSQVTMMFWYRQQPGQSLTLIATANQGSEATYESGFVIDKFPISRPNLTFSTLTVSNMSPEDSSIYLCSVGEGRLNTEAFFGQGTRLTVV.

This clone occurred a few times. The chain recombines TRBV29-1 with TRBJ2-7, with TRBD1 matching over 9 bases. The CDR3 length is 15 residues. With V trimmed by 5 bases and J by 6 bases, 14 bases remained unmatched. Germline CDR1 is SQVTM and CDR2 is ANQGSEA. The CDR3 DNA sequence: TGCAGCGTTAGACCTACGGCCGGGACAGGGTTCGAGCAGTACTTC. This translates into CSVRPTAGTGFEQYF.

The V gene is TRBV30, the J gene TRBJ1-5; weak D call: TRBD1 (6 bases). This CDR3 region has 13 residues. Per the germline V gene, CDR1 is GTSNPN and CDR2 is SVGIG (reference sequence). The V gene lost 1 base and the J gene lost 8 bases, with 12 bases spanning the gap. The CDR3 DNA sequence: TGTGCCTGGAGTGAAGGGACAAATGAGCCCCAGCATTTT. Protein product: CAWSEGTNEPQHF. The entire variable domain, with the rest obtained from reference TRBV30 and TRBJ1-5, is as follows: SQTIHQWPATLVQPVGSPLSLECTVEGTSNPNLYWYRQAAGRGLQLLFYSVGIGQISSEVPQNLSASRPQDRQFILSSKKLLLSDSGFYLCAWSEGTNEPQHFGDGTRLSIL.

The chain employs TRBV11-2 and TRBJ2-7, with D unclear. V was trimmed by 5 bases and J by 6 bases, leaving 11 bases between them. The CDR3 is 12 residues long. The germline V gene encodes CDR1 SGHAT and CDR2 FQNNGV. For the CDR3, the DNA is TGTGCCAGCAGCCCTGCCTTGGGCGAGCAGTACTTC. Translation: CASSPALGEQYF.

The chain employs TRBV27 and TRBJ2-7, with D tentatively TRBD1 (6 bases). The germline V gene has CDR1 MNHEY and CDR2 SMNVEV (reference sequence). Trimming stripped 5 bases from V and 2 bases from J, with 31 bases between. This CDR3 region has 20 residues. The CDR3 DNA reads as TGTGCCAGCAGTCCACCTTCCTTCTCGACAGGAATCCACCGTGCCTACGAGCAGTACTTC. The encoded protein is CASSPPSFSTGIHRAYEQYF.

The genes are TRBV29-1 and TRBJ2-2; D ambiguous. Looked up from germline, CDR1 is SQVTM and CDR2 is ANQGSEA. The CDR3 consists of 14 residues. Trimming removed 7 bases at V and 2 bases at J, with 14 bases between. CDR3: CSASQNRNTGELFF. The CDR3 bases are TGCAGCGCCTCCCAGAACAGAAACACCGGGGAGCTGTTTTTT.